A single T cell receptor beta chain is shown here with its context. These data originate in a study of blood T cell repertoires in COVID-19. Per germline, CDR1 LNHDA and CDR2 SQIVND (reference sequence). V lost 5 bases to trimming and J lost 0 bases, with 14 bases between them. The CDR3 is 15 amino acids. Libraries were prepared by immunoSEQ multiplex PCR; TCRdb keeps only in-frame clonotypes and omits some of them. The sample yields about 200,000 clones, approximately 90% seen once. Sequenced sample: peripheral blood. This rearrangement joins TRBV19 to TRBJ2-7, with D possibly matching TRBD2 (6 bases). The receptor was derived from a man between 50 and 59 years old with COVID-19, enrolled during active disease. The CDR3 spells CASSSLAGNSYEQYF. The CDR3 nucleotides read TGTGCCAGTAGTTCTCTGGCGGGAAACTCCTACGAGCAGTACTTC.